This T cell receptor beta chain was sequenced during a study of cytomegalovirus exposure and HLA in healthy donors (dated by TCRdb to 2015 to 2018). Regarding the complete study: According to an earlier analysis of 587 of the donors, 150 million to 200 million T cells yielded 117 million unique TCR beta sequences and about 300 Gb of sequence data. About 280 gigabases of sequencing data and 75 million to 85 million unique TCR sequences made up an early release that covered approximately 620 HLA-typed donors. Of the 300 to 500 genotyped donors, approximately 80% were placed in the genetic ancestry cluster associated with self-reported Caucasian donors. The study aimed to test whether cataloging public T cell receptors could reveal signatures of past pathogen exposure. The T cell repertoires of 666 subjects were profiled by immunosequencing and related to cytomegalovirus serostatus. Besides the first cohort of 666 subjects, a separate validation cohort made up of about 120 different subjects was used. High-throughput TCR immunosequencing, statistical association of individual TCRs with disease status, and machine learning were combined to predict cytomegalovirus infection status. To study patterns of TCR occurrence, a later analysis re-analyzed previously published TCR beta repertoires from 700 or so donors and added high-resolution HLA genotyping. Rather than drawing on any new phenotypic data, the later analysis identified candidate immune exposures from TCR beta sequences and the way those sequences occurred across donors. An earlier analysis of 587 of the donors used high-throughput TCR beta sequencing to judge whether each TCR beta V gene segment behaved as functional or pseudogenic. Alongside the repertoire data, information on donor age, sex, ethnicity and CMV serostatus was compiled. A later genetic analysis took genome-wide SNP genotypes for about 55% of the roughly 700 donors and used that subset as a discovery cohort. Every repertoire in the discovery cohort had been generated on one and the same sequencing platform. HLA typing covered class I and class II loci at four-digit resolution. Typing coverage differed by locus: A, B, C, DRB1 and DQB1 were typed in about 620-640 donors, DQA1 in 500 to 550, DPA1 in some 600, and DPB1 in around 490. A handful of DR-DQ haplotypes were handled as single units for association and clustering because linkage in the cohort was strong. Among several hundred genotyped donors of the cohort, an average of roughly 230,000 unique TCR beta nucleotide sequences was sequenced per donor, of which about 19% were non-productive.

A remark on this clone: It has no known antigen specificity. The sample holds no much larger clone one base away, and base qualities are not on file.

Its CDR3 holds 15 amino acids, cysteine through phenylalanine. The entry retains the CDR3 DNA only, 45 bases that are in frame from base 1. Trimming removed 1 base from V and 10 bases from J; the gene matches leave 10 bases unexplained. Taken from the germline V gene (reference sequence), the CDR1 and CDR2 loops are LNHNV and YYDKDF. The protocol used for the library was the immunoSEQ multiplex PCR assay. For the multiplex PCR, a mixture combining 60 forward primers for TCR Vbeta segments and 13 reverse primers for TCR Jbeta segments was used. A multiplex PCR assay on genomic DNA amplified the CDR3 region of rearranged TCR beta genes. Amplified TCR beta libraries were sequenced as 87-base-pair reads on the Illumina HiSeq System. From the authors' description of their analysis: In a later analysis, tens of millions of unique TCR beta chains were counted across the approximately 620 repertoires, and approximately 9.9 million of these chains were shared by at least two donors. To remove PCR and sequencing errors, raw reads were error-corrected and collapsed into unique sequences using a nearest-neighbor algorithm that merged closely related sequences. To assign V, D and J gene segments, CDR3 sequences were aligned to IMGT reference sequences. For a sequence to be retained, a match of at least six nucleotides to both a V gene segment and a J gene segment was required. Rearrangements were called productive when the CDR3 lacked stop codons and stayed in frame with V and J; all others were non-productive. Following IMGT convention, CDR3 was defined as the stretch from the second conserved V-encoded cysteine up to the conserved J-encoded phenylalanine. The earlier analysis of a few hundred of the donors excluded any sequence lacking an unambiguous match to a single V gene segment. In an earlier analysis of a few hundred of the donors, a V segment was called functional when productive rearrangements were above 56.7%, and segregating when the standard deviation between donors exceeded 5%. A statistical classification framework was built to diagnose cytomegalovirus status from the catalog of TCR beta chain sequences. A later analysis assigned V and J genes by comparing TCR nucleotide sequences with IMGT/GENE-DB human TR gene sequences. A later analysis assigned CDR3 sequences and most-parsimonious VDJ recombination scenarios with the TCRdist pipeline. In a later analysis, each TCR beta chain was defined by its CDR3 amino acid sequence together with its V-gene family, and reads without a unique V-gene family were excluded. A later analysis removed several hundred highly shared, low-generation-probability nucleotide sequences to deal with suspected cross-contamination and a sequencing artifact. In a later analysis, a clonal expansion index was calculated for each public chain from normalized within-repertoire ranks of inferred template counts. Generation probabilities in a later analysis came from a VDJ recombination model fitted to out-of-frame rearrangements, and those results were checked against IGoR. Hypergeometric tests were used in a later analysis to score TCR-TCR, TCR-HLA and TCR-CMV co-occurrence, with a repertoire-size bias correction applied to the TCR pairs. False discovery rates were estimated in a later analysis by permuting HLA or CMV assignments 20 times. A later analysis grouped co-occurring TCRs with DBSCAN, adding TCRdist sequence similarity when clustering within HLA-allele-positive subsets. Repertoires with fewer than 30,000 or more than 120,000 public chains were left out of co-occurrence clustering, as were about five repertoires with anomalous nucleotide sharing. TCRdb re-hosts the immuneACCESS table, in-frame sequences only. Its copies lack some clones; in the studies checked, an unresolved V gene accounts for under half of them, and the cause for the rest is not known. V, J and clone size are taken as reported in that table, and D and trimming were inferred from the DNA itself. For this sample the table gives roughly 200,000 clones, of which around three quarters were detected only once. Of the sample, 1.8% is held by the ten largest clones.

Findings and caveats that apply to the study as a whole: According to a later analysis, TCR association rates differed among HLA loci, with DRB1 alleles showing the most associated TCRs and HLA-C alleles showing the fewest. CMV serostatus was the only immune exposure information available for the cohort. The earlier analysis of 587 of the donors excluded some 15 rarely observed V segments, including chromosome 9 orphons, because counts were too low. Linkage disequilibrium might explain the correlated functional status among segregating V segments, but an unknown experimental factor could not be ruled out. Cytomegalovirus status was reported to be diagnosed by the classifier with high specificity and sensitivity in both the original and validation cohorts. This cohort had only TCR beta chains sequenced, and the lack of alpha or paired-chain data limited which features could be detected. A later analysis found that HLA-associated TCR beta chains were more clonally expanded and had lower generation probabilities than equally common non-associated chains. Some IMGT-functional V segments, including TRBV6-2 and TRBV6-3, could not be told apart with the 87-base-pair reads, so those segments were excluded. A total of 150 to 200 TCR beta chains were listed by the study as associated with cytomegalovirus. In a later analysis, several top co-occurrence clusters were reported to appear linked to parvovirus B19, influenza, CMV and Epstein-Barr virus. A further reported finding was that TCR beta sequences accurately predicted the HLA-A and HLA-B alleles for most subjects in the first cohort. Because HLA typing was unavailable for some donors at each locus, only the typed subset was used in association tests. V-gene and J-gene trimming of TCR beta chains was associated with a missense DCLRE1C variant in a later genetic analysis, and the association was replicated in an independent cohort. A group of highly shared sequence variants was considered likely to be a technical artifact of the sequencing pipeline. The presence/absence analyses assumed that sequencing depth was roughly uniform across donors, and that assumption may not be true. A later analysis found that most CMV-associated TCR beta chains appeared HLA-restricted, with HLA associations seemingly driven largely by CMV exposure. Strong co-occurrence of HLA alleles, especially DR and DQ, made assigning TCR associations to individual alleles difficult. Most TCR sequences were seen in very few donors, while some public TCRs were found in many individuals. Specific HLA alleles were associated with 15,000 to 20,000 TCR beta sequences at a false discovery rate of 0.05 in a later analysis. In an earlier analysis of 587 of the donors, most TCR beta V segments appeared in productive rearrangements about 90% or about 30% of the time, broadly matching IMGT annotations. A later genetic analysis reported fewer N-insertions in productive TCRs among donors in an Asian-associated ancestry cluster than the roughly 700-donor mean. The authors suggested that the approach could potentially be generalized to other disease states and immunological phenotypes. Three of the identified cytomegalovirus-associated TCR beta chains were confirmed in vitro to be specific for cytomegalovirus antigens.

The cohort was made up of around 720 healthy bone marrow donors. At the time of sampling, every cohort member was nominally healthy, though immune exposures that went unrecorded were likely present. The donor was CMV seronegative and was included in the group of under 450 seronegative cohort members. Each donor provided a peripheral blood sample, and peripheral blood mononuclear cells were used for TCR beta sequencing. Genomic DNA extraction from the blood cell samples was performed with the Qiagen DNeasy Blood Extraction Kit. This clonotype was obtained from a woman in her twenties or thirties in good health and CMV-seronegative. The chain is made from TRBV15 and TRBJ2-1; TRBD2 aligns with 7 central bases. Sequencing was performed on PBMCs. The bases are TGTGCCACCAGCAGAGTGGCTAGCGGAGACTGGGAGCAGTTCTTC. Its translation is CATSRVASGDWEQFF.